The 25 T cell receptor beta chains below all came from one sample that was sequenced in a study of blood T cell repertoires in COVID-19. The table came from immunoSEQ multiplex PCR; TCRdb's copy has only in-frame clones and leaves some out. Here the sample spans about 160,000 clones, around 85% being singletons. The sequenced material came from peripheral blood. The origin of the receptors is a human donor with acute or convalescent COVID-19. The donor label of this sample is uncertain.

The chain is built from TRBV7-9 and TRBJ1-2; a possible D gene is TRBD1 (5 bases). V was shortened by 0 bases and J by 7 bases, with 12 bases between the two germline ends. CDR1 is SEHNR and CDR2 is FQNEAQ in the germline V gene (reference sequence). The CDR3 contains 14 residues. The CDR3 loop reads CASSLAAGNVGYTF. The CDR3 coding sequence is TGTGCCAGCAGCTTAGCGGCAGGGAATGTTGGCTACACCTTC.

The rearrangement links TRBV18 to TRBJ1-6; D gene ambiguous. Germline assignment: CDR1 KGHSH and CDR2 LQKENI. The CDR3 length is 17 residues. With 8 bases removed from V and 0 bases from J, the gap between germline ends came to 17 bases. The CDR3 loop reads CASTTAAPSSYNSPLHF. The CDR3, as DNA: TGTGCCAGCACTACAGCGGCCCCGAGCTCCTATAATTCACCCCTCCACTTT.

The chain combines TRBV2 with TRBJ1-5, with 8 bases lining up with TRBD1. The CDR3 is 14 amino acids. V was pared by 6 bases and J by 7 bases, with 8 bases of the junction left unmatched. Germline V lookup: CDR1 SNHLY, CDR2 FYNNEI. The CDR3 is CASRFDRGRQPQHF. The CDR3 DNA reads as TGTGCCAGCAGATTTGACAGGGGACGACAGCCCCAGCATTTT.

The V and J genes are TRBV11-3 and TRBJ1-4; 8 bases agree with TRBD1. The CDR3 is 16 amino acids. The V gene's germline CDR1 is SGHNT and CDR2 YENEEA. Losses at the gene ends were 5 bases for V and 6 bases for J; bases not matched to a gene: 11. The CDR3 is CASSLSGGAGDEKLFF. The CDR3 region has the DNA TGTGCCAGCAGCCTATCAGGGGGCGCGGGAGATGAAAAACTGTTTTTT.

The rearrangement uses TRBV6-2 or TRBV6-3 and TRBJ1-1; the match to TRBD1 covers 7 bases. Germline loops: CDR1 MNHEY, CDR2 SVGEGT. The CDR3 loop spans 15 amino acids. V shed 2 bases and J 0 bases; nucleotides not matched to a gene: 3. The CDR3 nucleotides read TGTGCCAGCAGTTACGGACAGGTAATGAACACTGAAGCTTTCTTT. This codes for CASSYGQVMNTEAFF.

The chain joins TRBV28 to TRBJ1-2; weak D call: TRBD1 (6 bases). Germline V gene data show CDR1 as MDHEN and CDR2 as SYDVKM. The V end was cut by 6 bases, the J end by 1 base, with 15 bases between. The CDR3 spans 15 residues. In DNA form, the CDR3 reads TGTGCCAGCAGCTGGGGGGGACAATTTAACTATGGCTACACCTTC. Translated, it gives CASSWGGQFNYGYTF.

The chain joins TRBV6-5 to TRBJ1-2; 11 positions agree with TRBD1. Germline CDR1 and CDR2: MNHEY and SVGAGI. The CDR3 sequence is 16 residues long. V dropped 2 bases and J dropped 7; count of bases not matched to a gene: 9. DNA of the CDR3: TGTGCCAGCAGTTACACCGCCGGGACAGGGGGTTTTGGCTACACCTTC. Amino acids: CASSYTAGTGGFGYTF.

CDR3: CASSLAVAGVSEAFF. In DNA, the CDR3 is TGTGCCAGCAGCTTAGCGGTCGCCGGGGTATCTGAAGCTTTCTTT. The chain uses TRBV7-9 and TRBJ1-1; D unresolved. Germline CDR1 reads SEHNR; CDR2 reads FQNEAQ (reference sequence). V lost 0 bases and J lost 6, with 14 bases in between. The length of the CDR3 is 15 residues.

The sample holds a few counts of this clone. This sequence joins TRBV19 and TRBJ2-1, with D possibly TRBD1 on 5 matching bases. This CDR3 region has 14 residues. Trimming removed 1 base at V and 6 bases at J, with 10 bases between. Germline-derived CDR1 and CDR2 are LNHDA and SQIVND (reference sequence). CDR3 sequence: CASSIGRQINEQFF. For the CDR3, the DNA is TGTGCCAGTAGTATAGGGAGACAGATCAATGAGCAGTTCTTC. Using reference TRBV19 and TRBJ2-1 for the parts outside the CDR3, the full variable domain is DGGITQSPKYLFRKEGQNVTLSCEQNLNHDAMYWYRQDPGQGLRLIYYSQIVNDFQKGDIAEGYSVSREKKESFPLTVTSAQKNPTAFYLCASSIGRQINEQFFGPGTRLTVL.

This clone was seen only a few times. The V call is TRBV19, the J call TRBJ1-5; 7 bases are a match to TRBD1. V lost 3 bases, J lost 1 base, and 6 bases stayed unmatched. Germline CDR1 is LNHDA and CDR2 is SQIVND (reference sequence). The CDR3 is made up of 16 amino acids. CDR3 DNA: TGTGCCAGTAGTATCTCCCTGACAGGGAGCAATCAGCCCCAGCATTTT. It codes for CASSISLTGSNQPQHF.

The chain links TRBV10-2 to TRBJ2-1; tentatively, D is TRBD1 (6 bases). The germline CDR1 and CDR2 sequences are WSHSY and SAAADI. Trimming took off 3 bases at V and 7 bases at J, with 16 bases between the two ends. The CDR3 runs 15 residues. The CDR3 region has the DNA TGCGCCAGCAGTGAAGAGGGACACGGGGAAAATGAGCAGTTCTTC. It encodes CASSEEGHGENEQFF.

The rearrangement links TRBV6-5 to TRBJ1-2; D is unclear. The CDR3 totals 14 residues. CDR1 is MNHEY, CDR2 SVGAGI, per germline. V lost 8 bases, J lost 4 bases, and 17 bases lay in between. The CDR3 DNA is TGTGCCAGCTTATCATGGGGAGTCAGCTATGGCTACACCTTC. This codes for CASLSWGVSYGYTF.

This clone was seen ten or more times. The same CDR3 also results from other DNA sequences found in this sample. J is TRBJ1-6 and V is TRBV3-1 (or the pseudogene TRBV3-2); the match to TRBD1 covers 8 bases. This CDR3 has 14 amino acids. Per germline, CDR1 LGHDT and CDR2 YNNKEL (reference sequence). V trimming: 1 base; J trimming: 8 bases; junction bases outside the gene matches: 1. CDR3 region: CASSQGQGHSPLHF. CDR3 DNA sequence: TGTGCCAGCAGCCAAGGACAGGGGCATTCACCCCTCCACTTT.

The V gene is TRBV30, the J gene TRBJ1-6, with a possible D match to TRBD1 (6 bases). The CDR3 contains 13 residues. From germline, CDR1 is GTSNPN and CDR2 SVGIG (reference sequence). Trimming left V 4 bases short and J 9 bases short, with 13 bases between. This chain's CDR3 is CAWTGVTGSPLHF. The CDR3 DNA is TGTGCCTGGACAGGGGTAACAGGTTCACCCCTCCACTTT.

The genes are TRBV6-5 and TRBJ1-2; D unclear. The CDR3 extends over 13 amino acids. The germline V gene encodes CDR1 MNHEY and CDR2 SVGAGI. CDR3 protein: CDTSRERIYGYTF. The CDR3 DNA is TGTGATACAAGCCGGGAGCGGATCTATGGCTACACCTTC.

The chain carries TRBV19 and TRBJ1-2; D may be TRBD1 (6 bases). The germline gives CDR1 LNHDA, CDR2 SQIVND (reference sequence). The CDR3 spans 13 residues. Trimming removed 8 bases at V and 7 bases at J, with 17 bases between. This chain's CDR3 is CASEGTGMRGYTF. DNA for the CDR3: TGTGCCAGTGAGGGAACAGGGATGCGTGGCTACACCTTC.

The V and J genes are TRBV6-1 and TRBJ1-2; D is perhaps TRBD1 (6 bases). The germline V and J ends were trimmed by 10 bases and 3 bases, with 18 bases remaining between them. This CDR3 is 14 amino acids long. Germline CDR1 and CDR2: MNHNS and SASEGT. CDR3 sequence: CAIQSRGQYYGYTF. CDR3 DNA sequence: TGTGCCATCCAGTCGAGAGGACAGTACTATGGCTACACCTTC.

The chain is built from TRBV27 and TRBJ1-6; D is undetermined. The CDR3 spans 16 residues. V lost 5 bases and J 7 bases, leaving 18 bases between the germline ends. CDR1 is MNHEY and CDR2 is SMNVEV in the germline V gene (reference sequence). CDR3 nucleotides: TGTGCCAGCAGTCCCGGGTCTCACACTCGGAATTCACCCCTCCACTTT. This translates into CASSPGSHTRNSPLHF.

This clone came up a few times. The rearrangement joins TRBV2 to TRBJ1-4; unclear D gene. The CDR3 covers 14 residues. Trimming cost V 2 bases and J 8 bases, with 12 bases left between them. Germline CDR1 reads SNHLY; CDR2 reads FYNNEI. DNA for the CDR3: TGTGCCAGCAGTGAAAACCTCAGGAAGGAAAAACTGTTTTTT. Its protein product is CASSENLRKEKLFF.

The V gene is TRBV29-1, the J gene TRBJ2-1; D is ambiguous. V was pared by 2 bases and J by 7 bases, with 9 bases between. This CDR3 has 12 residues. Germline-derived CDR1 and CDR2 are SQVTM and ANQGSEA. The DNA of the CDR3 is TGCAGCGTTGAAAGCAGGCGAAATGAGCAGTTCTTC. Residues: CSVESRRNEQFF.

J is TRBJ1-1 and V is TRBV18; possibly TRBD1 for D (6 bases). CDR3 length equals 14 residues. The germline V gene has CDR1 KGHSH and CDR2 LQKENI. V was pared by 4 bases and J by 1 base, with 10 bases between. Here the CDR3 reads CASSRQVENTEAFF. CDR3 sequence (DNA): TGTGCCAGCTCACGACAGGTAGAGAACACTGAAGCTTTCTTT. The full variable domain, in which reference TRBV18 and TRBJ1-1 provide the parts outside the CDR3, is NAGVMQNPRHLVRRRGQEARLRCSPMKGHSHVYWYRQLPEEGLKFMVYLQKENIIDESGMPKERFSAEFPKEGPSILRIQQVVRGDSAAYFCASSRQVENTEAFFGQGTRLTVV.

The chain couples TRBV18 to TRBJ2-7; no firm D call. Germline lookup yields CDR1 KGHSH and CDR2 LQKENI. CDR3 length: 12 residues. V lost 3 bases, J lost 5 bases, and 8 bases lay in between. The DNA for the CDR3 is TGTGCCAGCTCACCCTCGGTGGACGAGCAGTACTTC. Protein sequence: CASSPSVDEQYF.

CDR3 DNA: TGCGCCAGCAGCTTGGAAGGACAGGGGTGGGAGACCCAGTACTTC. This codes for CASSLEGQGWETQYF. V is TRBV5-1 and J is TRBJ2-5, with TRBD1 identical over 9 bases. J was trimmed by 5 bases and V by 0 bases; bases with no gene match: 5. The germline V gene has CDR1 SGHRS and CDR2 YFSETQ. The CDR3 spans 15 residues.

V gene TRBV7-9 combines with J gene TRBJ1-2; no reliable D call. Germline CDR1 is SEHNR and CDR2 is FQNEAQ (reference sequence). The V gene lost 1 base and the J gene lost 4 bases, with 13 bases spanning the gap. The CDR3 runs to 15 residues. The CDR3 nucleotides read TGTGCCAGCAGCTTAGATGTGAAGCCCCTCTATGGCTACACCTTC. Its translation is CASSLDVKPLYGYTF.

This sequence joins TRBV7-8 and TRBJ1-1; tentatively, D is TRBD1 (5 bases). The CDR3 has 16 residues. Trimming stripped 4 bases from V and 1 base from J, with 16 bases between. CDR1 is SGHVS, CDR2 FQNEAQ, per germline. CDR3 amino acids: CASSSQSGHTNTEAFF. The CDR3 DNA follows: TGTGCCAGCAGCTCACAATCAGGGCACACGAACACTGAAGCTTTCTTT. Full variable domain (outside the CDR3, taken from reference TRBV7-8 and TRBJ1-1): GAGVSQSPRYKVAKRGQDVALRCDPISGHVSLFWYQQALGQGPEFLTYFQNEAQLDKSGLPSDRFFAERPEGSVSTLKIQRTQQEDSAVYLCASSSQSGHTNTEAFFGQGTRLTVV.